Listed here are 14 T cell receptor beta chains from one sample, sequenced in a study of blood T cell repertoires in COVID-19 (dated by TCRdb to about 2020). The library was produced with the immunoSEQ multiplex PCR assay. Imported from immuneACCESS, the table was reduced by TCRdb to in-frame sequences with V and J called. These copies leave out some clones; in studies compared against another copy, an unresolved V gene accounts for under half, and the cause of the remainder is not known. This sample holds 300,000 to 350,000 clones; approximately 83% were observed only once. The top ten hold 2.2% of the sample. Sequenced material: PBMCs or T cells enriched from blood (not recorded which). These receptors all come from a man aged 25 to 40 who had recovered from COVID-19.

This chain connects TRBV7-2 to TRBJ1-3; D perhaps matches TRBD1 (5 bases). Germline CDR1 and CDR2: SGHTA and FQGNSA. The V end was cut by 5 bases, the J end by 4 bases, with 6 bases between. There are 12 residues in the CDR3. The DNA for the CDR3 is TGTGCCAGCAGCCGACAGGGAAACACCATATATTTT. It translates to CASSRQGNTIYF.

The chain couples TRBV19 to TRBJ1-5; TRBD1 might be the D (5 bases). The CDR3 totals 15 residues. Looked up from germline, CDR1 is LNHDA and CDR2 is SQIVND (reference sequence). The V end was cut by 6 bases, the J end by 3 bases, with 15 bases between. The CDR3 nucleotides read TGTGCCAGTAGCGTCATCAGGGTAAACAATCAGCCCCAGCATTTT. Protein sequence: CASSVIRVNNQPQHF.

This chain joins TRBV18 and TRBJ2-6, with 12 bases lining up with TRBD1. Germline V CDR1 and CDR2: KGHSH, LQKENI. The CDR3 extends over 16 amino acids. V shed 9 bases and J 1 base; nucleotides not matched to a gene: 4. The DNA for the CDR3 is TGTGCCAGTACGGGACAGGGGGCATCTGGGGCCAACGTCCTGACTTTC. Its translation is CASTGQGASGANVLTF. Variable domain in full (rest from reference TRBV18 and TRBJ2-6): NAGVMQNPRHLVRRRGQEARLRCSPMKGHSHVYWYRQLPEEGLKFMVYLQKENIIDESGMPKERFSAEFPKEGPSILRIQQVVRGDSAAYFCASTGQGASGANVLTFGAGSRLTVL.

V is TRBV5-5 and J is TRBJ1-1; D is possibly TRBD1 (5 bases). The germline V and J ends were trimmed by 1 base and 1 base, with 11 bases remaining between them. The germline V gene encodes CDR1 SGHKS and CDR2 YYEKEE (reference sequence). CDR3 length equals 15 residues. CDR3 in DNA: TGTGCCAGCAGCTTGCAACAGGTGGGGAACACTGAAGCTTTCTTT. It codes for CASSLQQVGNTEAFF.

The chain employs TRBV7-9 and TRBJ1-1; no definite D call. The germline V and J ends were trimmed by 2 bases and 0 bases, with 19 bases remaining between them. Looked up from germline, CDR1 is SEHNR and CDR2 is FQNEAQ (reference sequence). This CDR3 has 18 amino acids. CDR3: CASSLRDRTVTMNTEAFF. The DNA for the CDR3 is TGTGCCAGCAGCTTACGCGATCGAACAGTGACCATGAACACTGAAGCTTTCTTT.

This sequence joins TRBV7-2 and TRBJ2-1; D remains unclear. The CDR3 is 15 residues long. The V gene's germline CDR1 is SGHTA and CDR2 FQGNSA. V lost 1 base and J lost 2, with 9 bases in between. CDR3 sequence reads: CASSLGLVPYNEQFF. DNA for the CDR3: TGTGCCAGCAGCTTAGGTCTAGTCCCCTACAATGAGCAGTTCTTC.

The chain links TRBV11-1 to TRBJ2-1; TRBD2 matches 13 bases. The CDR3 has 14 residues. J lost 10 bases, V lost 5 bases, and 5 bases had no gene match. Looked up from germline, CDR1 is SGHAT and CDR2 is FQDESV (reference sequence). The CDR3 DNA is TGTGCCAGCAGCGGACTAGCGGGGGCGCAGGAGCAGTTCTTC. Protein product: CASSGLAGAQEQFF. The full variable domain, rest sourced from reference TRBV11-1 and TRBJ2-1, is EAEVAQSPRYKITEKSQAVAFWCDPISGHATLYWYRQILGQGPELLVQFQDESVVDDSQLPKDRFSAERLKGVDSTLKIQPAELGDSAMYLCASSGLAGAQEQFFGPGTRLTVL.

This clone was counted a single time. This chain joins TRBV4-2 and TRBJ2-1; TRBD2 is a possible D gene (6 bases). CDR3 size: 15 residues. Trimming removed 0 bases at V and 4 bases at J, with 10 bases between. Per the germline V gene, CDR1 is LGHNA and CDR2 is YNFKEQ. The CDR3 here is CASSQDQTSYNEQFF. The CDR3, as DNA: TGTGCCAGCAGCCAAGATCAGACTAGTTACAATGAGCAGTTCTTC.

This clone has only one observation. The chain recombines TRBV6-6 with TRBJ2-7; TRBD1 aligns across 8 bases. V gave up 2 bases and J gave up 3 bases; unmatched junction bases: 3. This CDR3 is built from 14 residues. CDR1 and CDR2 from the germline V gene are MNHNY and SVGAGI (reference sequence). The CDR3, as DNA: TGTGCCAGCAGTTACGCTGGACAGGGCTACGAGCAGTACTTC. Translated: CASSYAGQGYEQYF.

The chain carries TRBV10-3 and TRBJ1-3, with 9 bases identical to TRBD1. Trimming cost V 9 bases and J 3 bases; bases outside gene matches: 9. The germline gives CDR1 ENHRY, CDR2 SYGVKD. CDR3 size: 15 residues. The CDR3 is CAMRTGGAGGNTIYF. The DNA for the CDR3 is TGTGCCATGAGAACAGGGGGCGCGGGTGGAAACACCATATATTTT.

The chain combines TRBV5-1 with TRBJ1-4, with unresolved D. With 0 bases removed from V and 7 bases from J, the gap between germline ends came to 16 bases. Germline assignment: CDR1 SGHRS and CDR2 YFSETQ. The length of the CDR3 is 16 residues. This CDR3 reads CASSLAPTGLSEKLFF. DNA of the CDR3: TGCGCCAGCAGCTTGGCCCCCACGGGTCTGTCTGAAAAACTGTTTTTT.

A single count supports this clone. The V call is TRBV11-3, the J call TRBJ2-2; D call uncertain. Germline values: CDR1 SGHNT, CDR2 YENEEA. The CDR3 runs 16 residues. V was clipped by 0 bases and J by 5 bases, with 13 bases between them. The CDR3 region has the DNA TGTGCCAGCAGCTTAGATGGCCAAATGCGGACCGGGGAGCTGTTTTTT. Protein product: CASSLDGQMRTGELFF.

The chain recombines TRBV7-9 with TRBJ2-2; the D gene is possibly TRBD1 (5 bases). CDR3 size: 15 residues. With 6 bases removed from V and 3 bases from J, the gap between germline ends came to 14 bases. Germline CDR1 is SEHNR and CDR2 is FQNEAQ (reference sequence). CDR3: CASSSGSGDTGELFF. In DNA form, the CDR3 reads TGTGCCAGCAGTTCAGGGTCTGGGGACACCGGGGAGCTGTTTTTT.

This rearrangement joins TRBV7-9 to TRBJ1-2, with a weak D call TRBD1 (6 bases). Trimming left V 5 bases short and J 4 bases short, with 17 bases between. This CDR3 has 15 amino acids. In germline, CDR1 is SEHNR, CDR2 FQNEAQ (reference sequence). CDR3 loop: CASSPAGQPPYGYTF. The CDR3 coding sequence is TGTGCCAGCAGCCCTGCAGGACAGCCACCCTATGGCTACACCTTC.